This TCR beta chain originates from a study of blood T cells in healthy people across ages. A second PCR of about 7 to 11 cycles used a sample-barcoded 5' primer and a J-beta primer mix. TCRdb ran MiXCR on the 5' RACE reads and lists one entry per CDR3 protein. The table lists about 800,000 distinct CDR3 sequences, 55% to 70% of them singletons. The CDR3 loop spans 14 amino acids. Germline-derived CDR1 and CDR2 are SGHAT and FQNNGV. V lost 5 bases and J lost 0, with 7 bases in between. Worth noting for this clonotype: Its cognate antigen is unknown.

General study results and limits: The study found more naive CD4+ cells and higher diversity in long-lived than aged donors. Any changes in expanded clonotypes were possibly confounded, as donor CMV status remained unknown.

The authors isolated at least 6 million PBMCs per sample. Per individual sample, total RNA of at least 6 micrograms was extracted. V usage is TRBV11-2 and J usage is TRBJ1-4, with D unclear. Input material: blood. The clonotype comes from a young man in good health. This CDR3 reads CASSPLATNEKLFF. The CDR3 region has the DNA TGTGCCAGCAGCCCACTGGCAACTAATGAAAAACTGTTTTTT.